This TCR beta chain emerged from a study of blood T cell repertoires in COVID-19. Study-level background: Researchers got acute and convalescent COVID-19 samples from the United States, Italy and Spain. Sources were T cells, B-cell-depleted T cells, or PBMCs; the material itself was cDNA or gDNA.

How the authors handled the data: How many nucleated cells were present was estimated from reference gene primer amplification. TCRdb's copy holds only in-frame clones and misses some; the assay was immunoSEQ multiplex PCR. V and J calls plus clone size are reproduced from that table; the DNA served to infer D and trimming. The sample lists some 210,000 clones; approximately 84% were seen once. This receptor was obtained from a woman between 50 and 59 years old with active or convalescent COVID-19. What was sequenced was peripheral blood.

CDR3 nucleotides: TGCAGTGCTAGTGGCGCTAGCGGGAGCAACGAGCAGTACTTC. Translating it yields CSASGASGSNEQYF. This rearrangement joins TRBV20-1 to TRBJ2-7; the match to TRBD2 covers 10 bases. CDR3 length: 14 amino acids. With 3 bases clipped from V and 5 bases from J, the junction kept 7 bases outside the gene matches. Germline loops: CDR1 DFQATT, CDR2 SNEGSKA (reference sequence).